Listed here is a single T cell receptor (beta chain). This entry is derived from a study of graft-versus-host responses after intestinal transplantation. Sequenced by immunoSEQ multiplex PCR; TCRdb stores in-frame clones only, minus some. The sample records approximately 70,000 clones, more than 90% being singletons. This CDR3 contains 13 residues. Trimming removed 6 bases from V and 10 bases from J; junction bases left unmatched: 10. Germline lookup yields CDR1 SQVTM and CDR2 ANQGSEA. The TCR sequence derives from a human patient who received an intestinal transplant, so some T cells may come from the graft donor. The chain links TRBV29-1 to TRBJ2-1, with 9 bases matching TRBD2. The material was bone marrow, obtained approximately 740 days after intestinal transplantation. Here the CDR3 DNA reads TGCAGCGTAAGCGGGAGGCTTTTACGAGAGCAGTTCTTC. Protein: CSVSGRLLREQFF.